This TCR beta chain appears in the sequencing data of a study of cytotoxic CD8 clonotypes in ibrutinib-treated CLL. At the level of the study: Samples showed on average 255,043 productive templates and about 100,000 productive rearrangements. Broader study findings: Sustained-remission and progressing patients' sampling times differed.

Profiling relied on immunoSEQ multiplex PCR, and the TCRdb table lists in-frame clones only, not all of them. The data contain roughly 250,000 clones, 60% to 75% of them singletons. Trimming removed 8 bases from V and 0 bases from J, with 13 bases in between. Germline CDR1 and CDR2: ENHRY and SYGVKD. The CDR3 is 15 residues long. Regarding this clone: The antigen is unknown.

This sequence was found in a human donor with chronic lymphocytic leukemia. The material sequenced was PBMCs, taken after 24 months of ibrutinib treatment. The chain has TRBV10-3 and TRBJ2-2, with D possibly called TRBD1 or TRBD2 (5 bases each). The CDR3 nucleotides are TGTGCCATCCCTAAAGGGACCGCGAACACCGGGGAGCTGTTTTTT. Its translation is CAIPKGTANTGELFF.